The entry that follows covers one T cell receptor beta chain sequence. Using immunoSEQ multiplex PCR, the repertoire was profiled, and TCRdb retains in-frame clones only, with some absent. The sample has about 350,000 clones, approximately 89% seen once. The data stem from a study of blood T cell repertoires in COVID-19. Study information: The samples span acute and convalescent COVID-19 from the United States, Italy and Spain.

Unmatched junction bases numbered 5, after V lost 5 bases and J lost 4 bases. Germline CDR1 is ENHRY and CDR2 is SYGVKD. This CDR3 has 14 amino acids. The sequenced sample was peripheral blood. The chain carries TRBV10-3 and TRBJ1-5, with 7 bases matching TRBD1. This TCR was sampled from a woman aged 55-70 years with COVID-19, enrolled during active disease. The DNA of the CDR3 is TGTGCCATCAGTCAGGACAGGACGAATCAGCCCCAGCATTTT. Translation gives CAISQDRTNQPQHF.